Following are 21 T cell receptor beta chains from one sample sequenced in a study of shared clonotypes between healthy human individuals. Positively selected for CCR7, the CD45RO-negative cells used as naive CD8 cells excluded terminally differentiated effector memory CD45RA+ cells. Clones were sequenced by immunoSEQ multiplex PCR, and TCRdb holds only the in-frame ones, with some missing. The sample consists of 2 million or so clones, over 85% of them appearing once. The sequenced material came from naive CD8+ T cells sorted from blood. These receptors all come from a man between 18 and 35 years old in good health.

This clone was counted a single time. This same CDR3 is encoded by further DNA sequences in the sample. The V gene is TRBV4-1, the J gene TRBJ2-5; 9 positions match TRBD2. V dropped 3 bases and J dropped 1; count of bases not matched to a gene: 3. The length of the CDR3 is 15 residues. CDR1 is MGHRA and CDR2 is YSYEKL in the germline V gene. The DNA for the CDR3 is TGCGCCAGCAGCCATCTTAGCGGGAGCCAAGAGACCCAGTACTTC. Its protein product is CASSHLSGSQETQYF.

This chain joins TRBV28 and TRBJ1-1; no firm D call. Between the trimmed V and J ends, which lost 5 bases and 2 bases, there was a span of 15 bases. The CDR3 extends over 15 amino acids. Germline lookup yields CDR1 MDHEN and CDR2 SYDVKM. As DNA, the CDR3 is TGTGCCAGCAGTCCCCTGTCCCAGGTAAACACTGAAGCTTTCTTT. Its protein product is CASSPLSQVNTEAFF.

This clone was seen just once. The rearrangement uses TRBV4-1 and TRBJ1-1, with TRBD1 as a possible D gene (5 bases). The CDR3 is 14 amino acids. The V end lost 6 bases, the J end lost 7 bases, and 18 bases lay between the germline ends. Germline assignment: CDR1 MGHRA and CDR2 YSYEKL. The CDR3 DNA reads as TGCGCCAGCAGTTTCGGACGGAGAACAGGTGAAGCTTTCTTT. This encodes CASSFGRRTGEAFF.

The J gene is TRBJ2-7, the V gene TRBV6-5, with D tentatively TRBD1 (6 bases). CDR3 length: 14 amino acids. Trimming removed 5 bases from V and 1 base from J, with 12 bases in between. CDR1 and CDR2 from the germline V gene are MNHEY and SVGAGI. The DNA of the CDR3 is TGTGCCAGCAGTCAGGGGAAGGGGTCCTACGAGCAGTACTTC. This translates into CASSQGKGSYEQYF.

With respect to this clone: The same CDR3 is also encoded by other DNA sequences in this sample. CDR3 nucleotides: TGTGCCAGTAGTTATGACAGGGATAGCAATCAGCCCCAGCATTTT. Translating it yields CASSYDRDSNQPQHF. The gene calls are TRBV19 and TRBJ1-5; 7 bases line up with TRBD1. Per the germline V gene, CDR1 is LNHDA and CDR2 is SQIVND (reference sequence). The CDR3 has 15 residues. V was pared by 5 bases and J by 0 bases, with 4 bases of the junction left unmatched.

A word on this clone: The same CDR3 arises from other DNA sequences in this sample as well. The rearrangement uses TRBV5-6 and TRBJ2-7; D is possibly TRBD1 (6 bases). Germline V lookup: CDR1 SGHDT, CDR2 YYEEEE. The V end was cut by 1 base, the J end by 7 bases, with 9 bases between. The CDR3 consists of 12 residues. The CDR3 DNA is TGTGCCAGCAGCTTGCAAGGGGGAGAGCAGTACTTC. This codes for CASSLQGGEQYF. Complete variable domain (other parts from reference TRBV5-6 and TRBJ2-7): DAGVTQSPTHLIKTRGQQVTLRCSPKSGHDTVSWYQQALGQGPQFIFQYYEEEERQRGNFPDRFSGHQFPNYSSELNVNALLLGDSALYLCASSLQGGEQYFGPGTRLTVT.

The CDR3 nucleotides are TGTGCCACCAGCAGAGATCGAGGGACCCTTTCCTACGAGCAGTACTTC. Translating it yields CATSRDRGTLSYEQYF. V and J are TRBV15 and TRBJ2-7; D is perhaps TRBD1 or TRBD2 (5 bases each). Germline V gene sequence: CDR1 LNHNV, CDR2 YYDKDF (reference sequence). The germline V and J ends were trimmed by 0 bases and 1 base, with 13 bases remaining between them. This CDR3 has 16 amino acids.

Regarding this clone: This specimen includes other DNA sequences encoding the same CDR3. The V gene is TRBV19, the J gene TRBJ2-3; TRBD2 matches at 8 bases. The CDR3 covers 14 residues. CDR1 is LNHDA and CDR2 is SQIVND in the germline V gene (reference sequence). V shed 3 bases, J shed 1 base, and the junction held 0 bases outside the gene matches. The CDR3 loop is CASSIGGGTDTQYF. DNA of the CDR3: TGTGCCAGTAGTATCGGGGGGGGCACAGATACGCAGTATTTT.

The gene calls are TRBV5-1 and TRBJ2-7; weak D call: TRBD2 (6 bases). Trimming pared 4 bases from V and 4 bases from J, leaving 15 bases between. The CDR3 loop spans 14 amino acids. CDR1 is SGHRS and CDR2 is YFSETQ in the germline V gene. In DNA form, the CDR3 reads TGCGCCAGCAGCATAGGCGGGACTGGGTACGAGCAGTACTTC. It codes for CASSIGGTGYEQYF. Full variable domain (rest looked up from reference TRBV5-1 and TRBJ2-7): KAGVTQTPRYLIKTRGQQVTLSCSPISGHRSVSWYQQTPGQGLQFLFEYFSETQRNKGNFPGRFSGRQFSNSRSEMNVSTLELGDSALYLCASSIGGTGYEQYFGPGTRLTVT.

This chain links TRBV27 with TRBJ2-1; D is perhaps TRBD2 (5 bases). V lost 5 bases, J lost 8 bases, and 16 bases lay in between. Germline V gene data show CDR1 as MNHEY and CDR2 as SMNVEV (reference sequence). The CDR3 consists of 14 residues. The CDR3 loop is CASSVHLVAYEQFF. The CDR3 DNA sequence: TGTGCCAGCAGTGTCCACCTTGTAGCGTATGAGCAGTTCTTC.

This chain uses TRBV9 with TRBJ1-2; 7 bases align to TRBD1. The length of the CDR3 is 13 residues. The trim removed 3 bases at V and 3 bases at J, leaving 2 bases unmatched. Germline-derived CDR1 and CDR2 are SGDLS and YYNGEE. In DNA form, the CDR3 reads TGTGCCAGCAGCGGGGGACAGCACTATGGCTACACCTTC. Residues: CASSGGQHYGYTF.

The V and J genes are TRBV29-1 and TRBJ1-4, with D hard to call. The CDR3 contains 11 residues. Trimming took off 0 bases at V and 8 bases at J, with 4 bases between the two ends. Germline assignment: CDR1 SQVTM and CDR2 ANQGSEA. CDR3 in DNA: TGCAGCGTTGAAGAGTACGAAAAACTGTTTTTT. The encoded protein is CSVEEYEKLFF.

This rearrangement joins TRBV29-1 to TRBJ1-2; the match to TRBD1 covers 8 bases. The V gene's germline CDR1 is SQVTM and CDR2 ANQGSEA. This CDR3 region has 13 residues. The V segment lost 5 bases and the J segment 5 bases; nucleotides outside the gene matches: 7. The CDR3 DNA sequence: TGCAGCGTTCAGGGGGCGGAGGTGTATGGCTACACCTTC. Amino acid sequence: CSVQGAEVYGYTF.

V usage is TRBV27 and J usage is TRBJ2-5, with 8 bases matching TRBD2. The trim removed 7 bases at V and 7 bases at J, leaving 14 bases unmatched. The CDR3 loop spans 15 amino acids. The V gene's germline CDR1 is MNHEY and CDR2 SMNVEV (reference sequence). The CDR3 nucleotides are TGTGCCAGCAAAATGCGGGGGGCGCCGGTAGGGACCCAGTACTTC. This translates into CASKMRGAPVGTQYF.

The chain joins TRBV7-6 to TRBJ2-7; 8 nucleotides line up with TRBD1. From germline, CDR1 is SGHVS and CDR2 FNYEAQ. V lost 5 bases, J lost 1 base, and 22 bases stayed unmatched. The CDR3 runs 20 residues. CDR3 in amino acids: CASSPRFDATGGVGSYEQYF. The CDR3, as DNA: TGTGCCAGCAGCCCGCGATTCGATGCAACAGGGGGAGTAGGGTCCTACGAGCAGTACTTC. The variable domain in full, with the rest retrieved from reference TRBV7-6 and TRBJ2-7, is GAGVSQSPRYKVTKRGQDVALRCDPISGHVSLYWYRQALGQGPEFLTYFNYEAQQDKSGLPNDRFSAERPEGSISTLTIQRTEQRDSAMYRCASSPRFDATGGVGSYEQYFGPGTRLTVT.

J is TRBJ2-7 and V is TRBV21-1; TRBD2 is the table's D call and was not checked against the DNA. TRBV21-1 is a recognized pseudogene. The CDR3 spans 14 residues. The CDR3 coding sequence is TGTGCCAGCAGCAAAGCTAAGAGTTCGCACGAGCAGTACTTC. It is translated as CASSKAKSSHEQYF.

The chain joins TRBV5-6 to TRBJ2-7; TRBD1 agrees at 7 bases. The CDR3 spans 15 residues. Trimming cost V 1 base and J 3 bases; bases outside gene matches: 7. The germline V gene encodes CDR1 SGHDT and CDR2 YYEEEE. This CDR3 reads CASSLSNRGFYEQYF. The CDR3 nucleotides read TGTGCCAGCAGCTTGTCGAACAGGGGATTCTACGAGCAGTACTTC.

The chain uses TRBV13 and TRBJ2-7; the match to TRBD1 covers 11 bases. Germline CDR1 is PRHDT and CDR2 is FYEKMQ (reference sequence). This CDR3 comprises 15 residues. After removal of 5 bases from V and 7 bases from J, the junction contained 10 bases not matched to a gene. As DNA, the CDR3 is TGTGCCAGCAGCGGAACCGGGACAGGGGGGAGGGAGCAGTACTTC. Encoded protein: CASSGTGTGGREQYF. Complete variable domain (other parts from reference TRBV13 and TRBJ2-7): AAGVIQSPRHLIKEKRETATLKCYPIPRHDTVYWYQQGPGQDPQFLISFYEKMQSDKGSIPDRFSAQQFSDYHSELNMSSLELGDSALYFCASSGTGTGGREQYFGPGTRLTVT.

This clone was seen a handful of times. V and J are TRBV4-3 and TRBJ1-2, with D possibly matching TRBD1 (5 bases). This CDR3 region has 17 residues. Germline CDR1 LGHNA, CDR2 YSLEER. Trimming stripped 2 bases from V and 5 bases from J, with 21 bases between. CDR3 nucleotides: TGCGCCAGCAGCCAATTTGGGTTGGACGGCAGGGAATATGGCTACACCTTC. Its translation is CASSQFGLDGREYGYTF.

The rearrangement joins TRBV9 to TRBJ1-1; perhaps TRBD1 as D (5 bases). Germline V gene data show CDR1 as SGDLS and CDR2 as YYNGEE. This CDR3 contains 14 residues. V lost 3 bases, J lost 1 base, and 10 bases lay in between. The CDR3 sequence: CASSAGNWNTEAFF. The CDR3 DNA reads as TGTGCCAGCAGCGCAGGGAATTGGAACACTGAAGCTTTCTTT.

On this clone itself: The same CDR3 is also encoded by other DNA sequences in this sample. The genes are TRBV2 and TRBJ1-2; D ambiguous. Trimming left V 2 bases short and J 2 bases short, with 9 bases between. The CDR3 has 14 residues. The germline V gene encodes CDR1 SNHLY and CDR2 FYNNEI. The CDR3 DNA follows: TGTGCCAGCAGTGAACGGGGAGCCAACTATGGCTACACCTTC. The encoded protein is CASSERGANYGYTF.